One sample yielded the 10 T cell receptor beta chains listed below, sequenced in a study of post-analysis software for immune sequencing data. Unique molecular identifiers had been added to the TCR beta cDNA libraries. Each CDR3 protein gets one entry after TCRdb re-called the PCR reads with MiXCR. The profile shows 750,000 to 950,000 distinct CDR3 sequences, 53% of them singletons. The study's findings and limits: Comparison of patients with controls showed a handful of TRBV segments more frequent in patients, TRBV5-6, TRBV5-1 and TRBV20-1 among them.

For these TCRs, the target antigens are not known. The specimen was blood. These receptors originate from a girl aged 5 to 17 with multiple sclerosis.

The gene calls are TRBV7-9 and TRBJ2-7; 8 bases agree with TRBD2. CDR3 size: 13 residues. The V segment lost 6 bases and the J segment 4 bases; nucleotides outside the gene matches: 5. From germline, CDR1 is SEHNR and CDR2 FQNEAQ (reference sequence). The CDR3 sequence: CASRGTSGYEQYF. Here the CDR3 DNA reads TGTGCCAGCAGGGGGACTAGTGGATACGAGCAGTACTTC. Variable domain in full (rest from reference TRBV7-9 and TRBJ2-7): DTGVSQNPRHKITKRGQNVTFRCDPISEHNRLYWYRQTLGQGPEFLTYFQNEAQLEKSRLLSDRFSAERPKGSFSTLEIQRTEQGDSAMYLCASRGTSGYEQYFGPGTRLTVT.

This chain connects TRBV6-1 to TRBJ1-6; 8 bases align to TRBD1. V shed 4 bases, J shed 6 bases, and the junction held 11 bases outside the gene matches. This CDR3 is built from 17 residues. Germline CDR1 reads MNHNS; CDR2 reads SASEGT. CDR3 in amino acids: CASSGVIGTGRNSPLHF. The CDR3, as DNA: TGTGCCAGCAGTGGTGTCATTGGGACAGGCCGTAATTCACCCCTCCACTTT.

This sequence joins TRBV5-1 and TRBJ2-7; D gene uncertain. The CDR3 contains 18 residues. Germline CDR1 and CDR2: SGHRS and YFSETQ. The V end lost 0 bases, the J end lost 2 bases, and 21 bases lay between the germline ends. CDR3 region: CASSLVLAEDGGTYEQYF. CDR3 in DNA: TGCGCCAGCAGCTTGGTGTTAGCCGAGGACGGCGGAACCTACGAGCAGTACTTC.

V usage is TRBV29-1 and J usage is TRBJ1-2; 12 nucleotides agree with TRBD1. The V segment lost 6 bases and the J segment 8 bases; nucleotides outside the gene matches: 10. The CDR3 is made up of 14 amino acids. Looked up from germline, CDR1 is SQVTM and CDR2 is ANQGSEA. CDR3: CSVDGTGGAGGYTF. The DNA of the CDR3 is TGCAGCGTGGACGGGACAGGGGGCGCCGGCGGCTACACCTTC.

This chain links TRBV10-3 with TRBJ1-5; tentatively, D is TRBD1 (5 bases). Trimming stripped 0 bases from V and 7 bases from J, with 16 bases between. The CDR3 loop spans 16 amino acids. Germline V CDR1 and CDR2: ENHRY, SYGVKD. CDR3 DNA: TGTGCCATCAGTGAGTCGCACGGGACTCTGAAACAGCCCCAGCATTTT. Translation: CAISESHGTLKQPQHF.

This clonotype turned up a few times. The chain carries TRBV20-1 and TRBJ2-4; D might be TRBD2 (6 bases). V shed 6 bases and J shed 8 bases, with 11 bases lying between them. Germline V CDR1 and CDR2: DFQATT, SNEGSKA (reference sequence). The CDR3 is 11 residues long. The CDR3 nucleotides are TGCAGTGCGGGGGGTAACCACATTCAGTACTTC. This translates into CSAGGNHIQYF.

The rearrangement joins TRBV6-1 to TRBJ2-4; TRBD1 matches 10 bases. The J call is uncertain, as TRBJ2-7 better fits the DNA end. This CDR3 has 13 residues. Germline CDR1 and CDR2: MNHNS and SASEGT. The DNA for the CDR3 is TGTGCCAGCGCCGGGACAGGGGTCCACGAGCAGTACTTC. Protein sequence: CASAGTGVHEQYF.

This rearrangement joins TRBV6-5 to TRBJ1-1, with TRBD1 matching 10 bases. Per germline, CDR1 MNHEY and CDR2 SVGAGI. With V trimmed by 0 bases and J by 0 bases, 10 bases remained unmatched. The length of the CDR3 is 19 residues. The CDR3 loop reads CASSYSILRDRGLNTEAFF. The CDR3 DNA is TGTGCCAGCAGTTACTCGATTCTCCGGGACAGGGGATTGAACACTGAAGCTTTCTTT.

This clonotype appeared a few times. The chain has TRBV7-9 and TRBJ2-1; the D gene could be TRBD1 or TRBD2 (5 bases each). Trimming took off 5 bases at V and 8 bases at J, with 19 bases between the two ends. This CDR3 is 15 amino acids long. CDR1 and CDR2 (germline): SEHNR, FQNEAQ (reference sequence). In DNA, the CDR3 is TGTGCCAGCAGCCCACCGACGGGACCTTACGATGAGCAGTTCTTC. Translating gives CASSPPTGPYDEQFF.

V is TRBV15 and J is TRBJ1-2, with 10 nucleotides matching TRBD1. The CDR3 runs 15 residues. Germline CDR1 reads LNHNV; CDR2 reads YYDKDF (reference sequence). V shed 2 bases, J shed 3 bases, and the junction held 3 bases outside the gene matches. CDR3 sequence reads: CATSRQDRGYYGYTF. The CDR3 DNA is TGTGCCACCAGCAGACAGGACAGGGGGTACTATGGCTACACCTTC. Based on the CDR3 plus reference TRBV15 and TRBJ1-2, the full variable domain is DAMVIQNPRYQVTQFGKPVTLSCSQTLNHNVMYWYQQKSSQAPKLLFHYYDKDFNNEADTPDNFQSRRPNTSFCFLDIRSPGLGDTAMYLCATSRQDRGYYGYTFGSGTRLTVV.